This T cell receptor beta chain was observed in a study of kidney transplant recipient with SARS-CoV-2 infection. This clonotype came up many times. TCRdb independently ran MiXCR on the reads; one entry per CDR3 protein. The table records approximately 240,000 distinct CDR3 sequences, 25% to 30% of them present only once. This TCR derives from a young adult male patient who had COVID-19 and was a kidney transplant recipient. Some T cells may be graft donor cells. The starting material was a blood sample, obtained at baseline and on day 111 from a kidney transplant recipient.

The CDR3 region is CATSTLISTRKTYGYTF. DNA of the CDR3: TGTGCCACCAGTACACTAATTAGTACCAGAAAGACCTATGGCTACACCTTC. The chain carries TRBV24-1 and TRBJ1-2; D is undetermined. CDR3 length equals 17 residues. Trimming took 6 bases from V and 4 from J, leaving 23 bases between them. CDR1 and CDR2 from the germline V gene are KGHDR and SFDVKD.